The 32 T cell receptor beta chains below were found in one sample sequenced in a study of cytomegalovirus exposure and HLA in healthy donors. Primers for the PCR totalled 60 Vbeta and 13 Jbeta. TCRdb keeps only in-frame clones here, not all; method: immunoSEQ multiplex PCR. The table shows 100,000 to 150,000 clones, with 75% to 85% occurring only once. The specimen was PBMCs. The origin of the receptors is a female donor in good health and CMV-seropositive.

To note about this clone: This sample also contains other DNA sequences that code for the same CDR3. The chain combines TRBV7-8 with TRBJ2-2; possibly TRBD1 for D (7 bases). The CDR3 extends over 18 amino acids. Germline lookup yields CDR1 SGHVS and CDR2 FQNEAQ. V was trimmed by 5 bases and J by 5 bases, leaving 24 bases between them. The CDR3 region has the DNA TGTGCCAGCAGCCCGGACTACAGGGGTAAATTGACGACCGGGGAGCTGTTTTTT. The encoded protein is CASSPDYRGKLTTGELFF.

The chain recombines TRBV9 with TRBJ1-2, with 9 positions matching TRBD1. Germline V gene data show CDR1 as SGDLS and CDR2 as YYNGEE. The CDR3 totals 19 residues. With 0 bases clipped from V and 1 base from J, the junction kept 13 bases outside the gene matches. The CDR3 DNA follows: TGTGCCAGCAGCGTAGGGGGGGACCTCGGGACAGGGAGTAACTATGGCTACACCTTC. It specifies CASSVGGDLGTGSNYGYTF. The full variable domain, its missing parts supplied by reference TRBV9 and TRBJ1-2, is DSGVTQTPKHLITATGQRVTLRCSPRSGDLSVYWYQQSLDQGLQFLIQYYNGEERAKGNILERFSAQQFPDLHSELNLSSLELGDSALYFCASSVGGDLGTGSNYGYTFGSGTRLTVV.

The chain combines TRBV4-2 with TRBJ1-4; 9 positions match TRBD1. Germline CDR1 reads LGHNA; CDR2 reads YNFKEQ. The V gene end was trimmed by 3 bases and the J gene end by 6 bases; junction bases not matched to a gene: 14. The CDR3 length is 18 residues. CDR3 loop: CASSQNSGQGTPDEKLFF. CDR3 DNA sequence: TGTGCCAGCAGCCAGAACTCGGGACAGGGAACTCCGGATGAAAAACTGTTTTTT.

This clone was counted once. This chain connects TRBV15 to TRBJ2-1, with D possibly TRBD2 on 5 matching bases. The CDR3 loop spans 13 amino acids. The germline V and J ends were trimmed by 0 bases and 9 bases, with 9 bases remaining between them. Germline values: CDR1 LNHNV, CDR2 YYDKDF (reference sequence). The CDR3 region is CATSRERSAEQFF. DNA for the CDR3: TGTGCCACCAGCAGAGAACGTAGCGCTGAGCAGTTCTTC.

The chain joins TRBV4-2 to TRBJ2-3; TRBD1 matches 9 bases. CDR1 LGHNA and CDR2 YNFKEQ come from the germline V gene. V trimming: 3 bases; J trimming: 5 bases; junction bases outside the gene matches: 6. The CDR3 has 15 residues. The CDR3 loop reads CASSQRDRDVDTQYF. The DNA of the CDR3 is TGTGCCAGCAGCCAGAGGGACAGGGATGTAGATACGCAGTATTTT.

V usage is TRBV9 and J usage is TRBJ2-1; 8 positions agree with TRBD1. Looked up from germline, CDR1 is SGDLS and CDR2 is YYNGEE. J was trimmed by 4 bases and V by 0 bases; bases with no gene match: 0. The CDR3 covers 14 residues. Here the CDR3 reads CASSVGTGYNEQFF. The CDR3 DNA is TGTGCCAGCAGCGTAGGGACAGGGTACAATGAGCAGTTCTTC. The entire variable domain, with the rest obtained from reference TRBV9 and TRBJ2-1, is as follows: DSGVTQTPKHLITATGQRVTLRCSPRSGDLSVYWYQQSLDQGLQFLIQYYNGEERAKGNILERFSAQQFPDLHSELNLSSLELGDSALYFCASSVGTGYNEQFFGPGTRLTVL.

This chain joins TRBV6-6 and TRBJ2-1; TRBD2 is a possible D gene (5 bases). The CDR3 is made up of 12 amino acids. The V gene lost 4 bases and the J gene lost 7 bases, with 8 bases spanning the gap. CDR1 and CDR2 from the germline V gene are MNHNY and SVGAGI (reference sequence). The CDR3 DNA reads TGTGCCAGCAGTTGGGAGTTTAATGAGCAGTTCTTC. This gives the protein CASSWEFNEQFF.

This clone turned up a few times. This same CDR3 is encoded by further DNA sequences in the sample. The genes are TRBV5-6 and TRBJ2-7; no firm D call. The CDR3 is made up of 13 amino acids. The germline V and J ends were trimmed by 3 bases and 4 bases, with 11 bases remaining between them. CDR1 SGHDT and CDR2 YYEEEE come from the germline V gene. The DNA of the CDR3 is TGTGCCAGCAGCTCCATGAGCTCATACGAGCAGTACTTC. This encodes CASSSMSSYEQYF.

This chain's CDR3 is CASSYAVTYEQYF. CDR3 sequence (DNA): TGTGCCAGCAGTTATGCGGTGACCTACGAGCAGTACTTC. V is TRBV6-5 and J is TRBJ2-7; D unresolved. V was pared by 3 bases and J by 2 bases, with 8 bases between. The length of the CDR3 is 13 residues. Germline loops: CDR1 MNHEY, CDR2 SVGAGI.

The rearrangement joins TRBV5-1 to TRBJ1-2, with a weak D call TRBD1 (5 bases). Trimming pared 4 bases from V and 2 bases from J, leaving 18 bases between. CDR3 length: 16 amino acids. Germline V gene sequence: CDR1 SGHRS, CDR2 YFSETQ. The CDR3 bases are TGCGCCAGCAGCCAATTCTCGGGGGAGGGGAACTATGGCTACACCTTC. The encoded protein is CASSQFSGEGNYGYTF.

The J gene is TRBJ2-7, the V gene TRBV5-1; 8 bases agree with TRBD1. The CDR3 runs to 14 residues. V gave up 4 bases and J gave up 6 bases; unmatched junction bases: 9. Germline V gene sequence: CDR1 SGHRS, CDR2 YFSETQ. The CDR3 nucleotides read TGCGCCAGCAGCCAAAGGACAGGGATCGGCGAGCAGTACTTC. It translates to CASSQRTGIGEQYF.

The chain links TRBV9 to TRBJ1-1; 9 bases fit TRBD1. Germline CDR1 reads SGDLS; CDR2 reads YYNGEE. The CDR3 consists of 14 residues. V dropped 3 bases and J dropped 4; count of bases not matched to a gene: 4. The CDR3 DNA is TGTGCCAGCAGCGCCCAGACAGGGGGCACTGAAGCTTTCTTT. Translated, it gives CASSAQTGGTEAFF.

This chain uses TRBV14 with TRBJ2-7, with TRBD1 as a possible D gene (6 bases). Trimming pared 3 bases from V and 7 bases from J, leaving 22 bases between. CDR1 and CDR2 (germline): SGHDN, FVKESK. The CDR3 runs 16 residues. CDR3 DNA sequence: TGTGCCAGCAGCCAGGGGCCCGGGACAAGTACGGGTGAGCAGTACTTC. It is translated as CASSQGPGTSTGEQYF.

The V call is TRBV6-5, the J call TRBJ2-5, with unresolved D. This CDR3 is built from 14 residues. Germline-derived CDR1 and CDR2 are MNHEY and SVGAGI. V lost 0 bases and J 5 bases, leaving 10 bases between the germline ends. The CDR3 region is CASSYSAAEETQYF. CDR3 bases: TGTGCCAGCAGTTACTCGGCGGCGGAGGAGACCCAGTACTTC.

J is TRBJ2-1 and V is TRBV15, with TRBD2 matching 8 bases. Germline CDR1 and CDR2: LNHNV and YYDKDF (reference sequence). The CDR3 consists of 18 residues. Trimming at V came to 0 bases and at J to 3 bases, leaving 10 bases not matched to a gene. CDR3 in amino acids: CATSREGIGGRFYNEQFF. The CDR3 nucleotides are TGTGCCACCAGCAGAGAGGGGATCGGCGGGAGGTTCTACAATGAGCAGTTCTTC.

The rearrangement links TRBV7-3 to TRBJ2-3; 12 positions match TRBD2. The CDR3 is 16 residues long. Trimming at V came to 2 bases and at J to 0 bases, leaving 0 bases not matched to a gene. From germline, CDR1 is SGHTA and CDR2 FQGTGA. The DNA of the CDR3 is TGTGCCAGCAGCTTAGGGACTAGCGGGAGCACAGATACGCAGTATTTT. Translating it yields CASSLGTSGSTDTQYF.

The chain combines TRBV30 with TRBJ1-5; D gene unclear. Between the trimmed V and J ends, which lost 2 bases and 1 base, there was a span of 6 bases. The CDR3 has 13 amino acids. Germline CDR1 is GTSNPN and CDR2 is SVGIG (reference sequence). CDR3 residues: CAWSSTSNQPQHF. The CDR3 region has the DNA TGTGCCTGGAGTTCGACAAGCAATCAGCCCCAGCATTTT.

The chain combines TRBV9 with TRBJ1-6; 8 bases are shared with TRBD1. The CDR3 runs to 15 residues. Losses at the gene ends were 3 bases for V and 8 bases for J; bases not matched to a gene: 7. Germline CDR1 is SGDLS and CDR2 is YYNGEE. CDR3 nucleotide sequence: TGTGCCAGCAGCGGACAGGGGAGAGGGGATTCACCCCTCCACTTT. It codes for CASSGQGRGDSPLHF.

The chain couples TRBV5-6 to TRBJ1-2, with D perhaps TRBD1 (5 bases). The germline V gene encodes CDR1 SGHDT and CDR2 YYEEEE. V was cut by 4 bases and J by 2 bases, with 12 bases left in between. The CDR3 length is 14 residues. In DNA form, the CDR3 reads TGTGCCAGCAGCCCGGAGGGGCAGAACTATGGCTACACCTTC. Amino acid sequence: CASSPEGQNYGYTF.

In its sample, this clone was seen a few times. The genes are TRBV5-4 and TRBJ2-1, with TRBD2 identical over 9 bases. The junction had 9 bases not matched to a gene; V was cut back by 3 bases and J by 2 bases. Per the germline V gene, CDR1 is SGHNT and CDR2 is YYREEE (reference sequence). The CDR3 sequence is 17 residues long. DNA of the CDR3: TGTGCCAGCAGCTGGTCCGGTGGACTAGCGACCTACAATGAGCAGTTCTTC. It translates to CASSWSGGLATYNEQFF.

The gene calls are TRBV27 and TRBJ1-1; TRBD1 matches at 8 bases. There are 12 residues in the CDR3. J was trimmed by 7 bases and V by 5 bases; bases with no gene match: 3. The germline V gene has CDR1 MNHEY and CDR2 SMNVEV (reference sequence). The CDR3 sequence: CASSQGTGEAFF. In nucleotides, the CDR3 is TGTGCCAGCAGTCAAGGGACAGGTGAAGCTTTCTTT.

CDR3 in DNA: TGTGCCAGCAGTGAAGCGGTAGCGCAGTTCTTC. This gives the protein CASSEAVAQFF. The rearrangement uses TRBV6-1 and TRBJ2-1; no firm D call. Per germline, CDR1 MNHNS and CDR2 SASEGT. The V gene lost 0 bases and the J gene lost 12 bases, with 6 bases spanning the gap. There are 11 residues in the CDR3.

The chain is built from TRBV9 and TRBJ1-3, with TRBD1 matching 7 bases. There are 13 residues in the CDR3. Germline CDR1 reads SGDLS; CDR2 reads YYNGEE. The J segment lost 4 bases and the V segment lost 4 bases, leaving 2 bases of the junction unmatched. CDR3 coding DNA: TGTGCCAGCAGCAGGGGGCAAGGAAACACCATATATTTT. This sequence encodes CASSRGQGNTIYF. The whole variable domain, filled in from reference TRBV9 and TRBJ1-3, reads DSGVTQTPKHLITATGQRVTLRCSPRSGDLSVYWYQQSLDQGLQFLIQYYNGEERAKGNILERFSAQQFPDLHSELNLSSLELGDSALYFCASSRGQGNTIYFGEGSWLTVV.

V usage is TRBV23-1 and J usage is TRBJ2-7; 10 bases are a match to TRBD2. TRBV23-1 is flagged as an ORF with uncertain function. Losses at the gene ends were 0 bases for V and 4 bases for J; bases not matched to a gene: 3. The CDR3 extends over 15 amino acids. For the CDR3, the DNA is TGCGCCAGCAGTCAATCAGCGGGAGGGCCGTACGAGCAGTACTTC. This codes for CASSQSAGGPYEQYF.

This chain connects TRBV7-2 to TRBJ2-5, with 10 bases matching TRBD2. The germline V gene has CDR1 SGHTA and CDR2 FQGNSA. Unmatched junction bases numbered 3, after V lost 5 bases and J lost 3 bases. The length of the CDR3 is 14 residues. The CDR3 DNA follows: TGTGCCAGCAGCCCGGGACTAGCGAAAGAGACCCAGTACTTC. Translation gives CASSPGLAKETQYF.

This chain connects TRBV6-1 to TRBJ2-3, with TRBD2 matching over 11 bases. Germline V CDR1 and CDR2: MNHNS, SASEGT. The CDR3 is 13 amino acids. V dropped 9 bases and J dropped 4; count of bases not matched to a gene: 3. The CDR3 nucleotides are TGTGCCAGTTCTAGCGGGGGGCCAGATACGCAGTATTTT. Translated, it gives CASSSGGPDTQYF.

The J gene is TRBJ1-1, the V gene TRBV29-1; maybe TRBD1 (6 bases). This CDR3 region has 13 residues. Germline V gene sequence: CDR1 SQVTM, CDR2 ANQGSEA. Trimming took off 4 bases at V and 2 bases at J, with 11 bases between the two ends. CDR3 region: CSVADSTNTEAFF. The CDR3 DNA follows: TGCAGCGTTGCGGACAGCACTAACACTGAAGCTTTCTTT.

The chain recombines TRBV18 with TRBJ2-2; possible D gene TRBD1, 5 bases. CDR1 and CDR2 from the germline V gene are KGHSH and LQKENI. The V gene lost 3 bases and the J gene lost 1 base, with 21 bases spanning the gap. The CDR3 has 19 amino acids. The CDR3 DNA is TGTGCCAGCTCACCGCCAGGGTATAGTCAGCGATTGAACACCGGGGAGCTGTTTTTT. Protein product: CASSPPGYSQRLNTGELFF.

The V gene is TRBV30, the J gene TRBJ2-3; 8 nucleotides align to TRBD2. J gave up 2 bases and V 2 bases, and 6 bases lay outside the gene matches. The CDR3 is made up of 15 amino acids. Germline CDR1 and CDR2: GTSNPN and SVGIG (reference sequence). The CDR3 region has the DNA TGTGCCTGGAGTCTTAGCGGGGCCCACACAGATACGCAGTATTTT. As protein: CAWSLSGAHTDTQYF.

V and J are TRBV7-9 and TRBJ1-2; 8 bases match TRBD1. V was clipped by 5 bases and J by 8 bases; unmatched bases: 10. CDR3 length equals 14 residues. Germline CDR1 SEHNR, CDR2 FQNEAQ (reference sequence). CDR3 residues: CASSPDRGIVGYTF. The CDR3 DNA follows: TGTGCCAGCAGCCCCGACAGGGGAATCGTAGGCTACACCTTC.

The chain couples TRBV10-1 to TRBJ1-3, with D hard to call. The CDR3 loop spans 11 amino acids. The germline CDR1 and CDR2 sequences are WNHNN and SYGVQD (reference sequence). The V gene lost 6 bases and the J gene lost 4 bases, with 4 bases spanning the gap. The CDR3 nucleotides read TGCGCCAGCAGATCAGGAAACACCATATATTTT. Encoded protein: CASRSGNTIYF.

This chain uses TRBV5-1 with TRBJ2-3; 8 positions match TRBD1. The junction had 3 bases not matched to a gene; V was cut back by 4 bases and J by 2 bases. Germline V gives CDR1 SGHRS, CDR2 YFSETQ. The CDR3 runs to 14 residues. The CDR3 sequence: CASSAGQDTDTQYF. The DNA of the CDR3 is TGCGCCAGCAGCGCGGGACAGGACACAGATACGCAGTATTTT.